A single sample gave rise to the 4 T cell receptor beta chains below, sequenced in a study of immune heterogeneity within non-small cell lung tumors. The authors amplified TCR beta CDR3 by multiplex PCR with 32 V and 13 J primers. TCRdb processed the multiplex PCR reads anew with MiXCR; each CDR3 protein has one entry. The table has 10,000 to 15,000 distinct CDR3 sequences, about 25% seen once. As template, the study used bulk tumor genomic DNA at 550 to 650 ng per sample. During surgery, several far-apart biopsies were obtained from every primary tumor. Undergoing curative surgery were patients whose non-small cell lung cancer was untreated and newly diagnosed. Sequencing was done on a sample of lung tumor tissue. These receptors were obtained from a man aged 45-60 years with non-small cell lung cancer.

With regard to this clonotype: A much larger clonotype is one base distant, so this may be a read error. The chain joins TRBV9 to TRBJ2-2; 8 bases line up with TRBD2. Germline V CDR1 and CDR2: SGDLS, YYNGEE. V lost 5 bases to trimming and J lost 4 bases; unmatched junction nucleotides: 10. This CDR3 contains 16 residues. The CDR3 sequence is CASRVMGAGGTGELFF. DNA of the CDR3: TGTGCCAGCAGGGTAATGGGGGCGGGGGGCACCGGGGAGCTGTTTTTT.

There are many counts of this clonotype. The chain has TRBV6-2 or TRBV6-3 and TRBJ1-2, with TRBD1 identical over 7 bases. CDR1 is MNHEY, CDR2 SVGEGT, per germline. Germline trimming cut 2 bases from V and 6 bases from J; bases unmatched to any gene: 0. The CDR3 spans 12 residues. Here the CDR3 DNA reads TGTGCCAGCAGTTACAGGGGGCATGGCTACACCTTC. This translates into CASSYRGHGYTF.

Only a few counts were recorded for this clonotype. This sequence joins TRBV18 and TRBJ2-5, with D perhaps TRBD2 (5 bases). Germline V gives CDR1 KGHSH, CDR2 LQKENI. The CDR3 loop spans 14 amino acids. The V end lost 4 bases, the J end lost 5 bases, and 14 bases lay between the germline ends. CDR3: CASSRPTPGETQYF. The DNA for the CDR3 is TGTGCCAGCTCACGACCAACGCCGGGGGAGACCCAGTACTTC.

This clonotype was detected ten times or more. V usage is TRBV3-1 and J usage is TRBJ1-6; D not certain. CDR1 LGHDT and CDR2 YNNKEL come from the germline V gene (reference sequence). There are 13 residues in the CDR3. The V end was cut by 3 bases, the J end by 6 bases, with 6 bases between. In DNA form, the CDR3 reads TGTGCCAGCAGCCAGGGTAGTAATTCACCCCTCCACTTT. This sequence encodes CASSQGSNSPLHF. Full variable domain (missing parts from reference TRBV3-1 and TRBJ1-6): DTAVSQTPKYLVTQMGNDKSIKCEQNLGHDTMYWYKQDSKKFLKIMFSYNNKELIINETVPNRFSPKSPDKAHLNLHINSLELGDSAVYFCASSQGSNSPLHFGNGTRLTVT.